A single sample gave rise to the 21 T cell receptor beta chains below, sequenced in a study of cytomegalovirus exposure and HLA in healthy donors. Sequenced by immunoSEQ multiplex PCR; TCRdb stores in-frame clones only, minus some. This table has approximately 300,000 clones, about nine tenths appearing once. The sample taken for sequencing was PBMCs. All receptors come from a woman aged 25 to 39 in good health and CMV-seropositive.

The V and J genes are TRBV29-1 and TRBJ2-7; D may correspond to TRBD1 or TRBD2 (6 bases each). CDR3 length: 13 residues. CDR1 and CDR2 from the germline V gene are SQVTM and ANQGSEA. V lost 5 bases and J lost 3, with 14 bases in between. The CDR3 loop reads CSVSEGGLYEQYF. The DNA for the CDR3 is TGCAGCGTTTCTGAGGGGGGCCTCTACGAGCAGTACTTC.

The CDR3 region is CATSRDDYAGASYNEQFF. The CDR3 region has the DNA TGTGCCACCAGCAGAGATGACTACGCGGGGGCCTCCTACAATGAGCAGTTCTTC. This sequence joins TRBV15 and TRBJ2-1, with D possibly TRBD2 on 7 matching bases. V lost 0 bases, J lost 0 bases, and 15 bases lay in between. CDR1 and CDR2 from the germline V gene are LNHNV and YYDKDF (reference sequence). This CDR3 has 18 amino acids.

The gene calls are TRBV29-1 and TRBJ1-1, with D tentatively TRBD1 (5 bases). The CDR3 is 14 amino acids. CDR1 is SQVTM and CDR2 is ANQGSEA in the germline V gene. Trimming took off 7 bases at V and 1 base at J, with 16 bases between the two ends. Here the CDR3 reads CSAGPGPQNTEAFF. In nucleotides, the CDR3 is TGCAGCGCCGGACCAGGGCCTCAGAACACTGAAGCTTTCTTT.

The chain recombines TRBV19 with TRBJ1-1, with 8 bases that match TRBD1. The CDR3 is made up of 12 amino acids. V was pared by 8 bases and J by 4 bases, with 3 bases of the junction left unmatched. The germline gives CDR1 LNHDA, CDR2 SQIVND (reference sequence). The CDR3 DNA is TGTGCCAGTGACAGGGGAAGCACTGAAGCTTTCTTT. Amino acid sequence: CASDRGSTEAFF.

This chain joins TRBV9 and TRBJ2-2; 7 nucleotides agree with TRBD2. After removal of 0 bases from V and 2 bases from J, the junction contained 10 bases not matched to a gene. The CDR3 runs to 18 residues. The V gene's germline CDR1 is SGDLS and CDR2 YYNGEE. The CDR3 protein is CASSVVVGGPANTGELFF. CDR3 nucleotide sequence: TGTGCCAGCAGCGTAGTCGTGGGAGGGCCCGCTAACACCGGGGAGCTGTTTTTT.

This chain uses TRBV2 with TRBJ1-4; D uncertain. Germline CDR1 SNHLY, CDR2 FYNNEI. The CDR3 contains 12 residues. V was pared by 3 bases and J by 14 bases, with 13 bases between. The chain's CDR3 is CASSESSPRLFF. The DNA for the CDR3 is TGTGCCAGCAGTGAGTCAAGTCCCAGGCTGTTTTTT.

V is TRBV9 and J is TRBJ1-1, with 7 positions matching TRBD1. The CDR3 runs to 15 residues. V shed 0 bases and J 3 bases; nucleotides not matched to a gene: 5. Germline values: CDR1 SGDLS, CDR2 YYNGEE. CDR3 residues: CASSVGRQGDTEAFF. CDR3 coding DNA: TGTGCCAGCAGCGTAGGGCGACAGGGCGACACTGAAGCTTTCTTT.

This chain connects TRBV2 to TRBJ2-7, with D unresolved. The CDR3 covers 13 residues. The germline CDR1 and CDR2 sequences are SNHLY and FYNNEI. Trimming pared 4 bases from V and 9 bases from J, leaving 16 bases between. For the CDR3, the DNA is TGTGCCAGCAGTGTGTTGTTTTCGGGTCGGCAGTACTTC. It translates to CASSVLFSGRQYF.

This chain links TRBV7-6 with TRBJ2-3; perhaps TRBD2 as D (6 bases). This CDR3 contains 14 residues. The V gene's germline CDR1 is SGHVS and CDR2 FNYEAQ. V was pared by 4 bases and J by 4 bases, with 12 bases between. The CDR3 region is CASSSQGGADTQYF. The CDR3 nucleotides read TGTGCCAGCAGCTCCCAAGGAGGGGCAGATACGCAGTATTTT.

This clone turned up a few times. The genes are TRBV5-6 and TRBJ1-2, with 9 bases fitting TRBD1. This CDR3 has 16 residues. V was pared by 0 bases and J by 1 base, with 4 bases of the junction left unmatched. CDR1 is SGHDT, CDR2 YYEEEE, per germline. CDR3 bases: TGTGCCAGCAGCTTGGTCGGGGGACAGGGTAACTATGGCTACACCTTC. Protein: CASSLVGGQGNYGYTF.

This sequence joins TRBV11-2 and TRBJ2-2; tentatively, D is TRBD1 or TRBD2 (5 bases each). The CDR3 extends over 16 amino acids. V gave up 4 bases and J gave up 3 bases, with 15 bases separating them. Germline CDR1 reads SGHAT; CDR2 reads FQNNGV. The CDR3: CASSSPPGTYTGELFF. The CDR3 DNA sequence: TGTGCCAGCAGCTCCCCTCCCGGGACCTACACCGGGGAGCTGTTTTTT.

The V call is TRBV27, the J call TRBJ1-5; 8 bases are shared with TRBD1. Germline lookup yields CDR1 MNHEY and CDR2 SMNVEV (reference sequence). The CDR3 runs 16 residues. J gave up 0 bases and V 6 bases, and 7 bases lay outside the gene matches. The CDR3 loop reads CASSRIQGDSNQPQHF. Here the CDR3 DNA reads TGTGCCAGCAGCCGAATACAGGGGGATAGCAATCAGCCCCAGCATTTT.

CDR3 nucleotide sequence: TGTGCCAGCAGTGCCCACAGGGGAGCTAACTATGGCTACACCTTC. It specifies CASSAHRGANYGYTF. The genes are TRBV28 and TRBJ1-2; 7 bases agree with TRBD1. CDR1 is MDHEN and CDR2 is SYDVKM in the germline V gene. The CDR3 contains 15 residues. The J segment lost 0 bases and the V segment lost 5 bases, leaving 6 bases of the junction unmatched.

The chain carries TRBV6-5 and TRBJ2-7; D remains unclear. V lost 0 bases and J 3 bases, leaving 6 bases between the germline ends. CDR3 size: 13 residues. Germline-derived CDR1 and CDR2 are MNHEY and SVGAGI. The CDR3 here is CASSYSNLYEQYF. The CDR3 DNA is TGTGCCAGCAGTTACTCCAATCTCTACGAGCAGTACTTC.

The rearrangement links TRBV27 to TRBJ2-1; the match to TRBD2 covers 8 bases. This CDR3 is built from 15 residues. Trimming removed 2 bases from V and 5 bases from J; junction bases left unmatched: 5. Germline V gene data show CDR1 as MNHEY and CDR2 as SMNVEV (reference sequence). This chain's CDR3 is CASSLGGGPNNEQFF. CDR3 DNA sequence: TGTGCCAGCAGTTTAGGCGGGGGGCCTAACAATGAGCAGTTCTTC.

The chain carries TRBV27 and TRBJ1-1; D gene unclear. This CDR3 comprises 16 residues. Looked up from germline, CDR1 is MNHEY and CDR2 is SMNVEV (reference sequence). Trimming removed 0 bases from V and 0 bases from J, with 11 bases in between. Here the CDR3 reads CASSLSPAQMNTEAFF. In DNA, the CDR3 is TGTGCCAGCAGTTTATCTCCAGCCCAAATGAACACTGAAGCTTTCTTT.

J is TRBJ2-2 and V is TRBV5-1; a possible D gene is TRBD1 (6 bases). V lost 1 base and J 0 bases, leaving 7 bases between the germline ends. The V gene's germline CDR1 is SGHRS and CDR2 YFSETQ. The CDR3 has 15 residues. For the CDR3, the DNA is TGCGCCAGCAGCTTGACAGGGACGAACACCGGGGAGCTGTTTTTT. Its protein is CASSLTGTNTGELFF.

The chain links TRBV29-1 to TRBJ1-4; D might be TRBD1 (5 bases). V was clipped by 4 bases and J by 10 bases, with 16 bases between them. The CDR3 extends over 13 amino acids. CDR1 and CDR2 from the germline V gene are SQVTM and ANQGSEA. The CDR3 protein is CSVAETAFGKLFF. The CDR3 coding sequence is TGCAGCGTTGCGGAGACAGCTTTTGGAAAACTGTTTTTT.

This clone appeared once. The germline gene is not matched at one end of the junction; a read error may be the cause. V usage is TRBV28 and J usage is TRBJ1-1; possible D gene TRBD1, 6 bases. The CDR3 totals 12 residues. Germline assignment: CDR1 MDHEN and CDR2 SYDVKM. The CDR3 reads CASSLTAGTRIF. The CDR3 DNA reads TGTGCCAGCAGTTTAACTGCCGGGACACGGATCTTT.

This chain links TRBV27 with TRBJ1-1; D is perhaps TRBD1 (6 bases). The ends were cut back, 4 bases at V and 10 bases at J, with 16 bases in the middle. CDR1 is MNHEY and CDR2 is SMNVEV in the germline V gene (reference sequence). This CDR3 is built from 13 residues. CDR3 region: CASSSTGLVRAFF. The CDR3, as DNA: TGTGCCAGCAGTTCGACAGGTTTGGTACGAGCTTTCTTT.

V is TRBV29-1 and J is TRBJ2-2; D gene unclear. This CDR3 spans 12 amino acids. CDR1 SQVTM and CDR2 ANQGSEA come from the germline V gene. V was clipped by 8 bases and J by 6 bases, with 13 bases between them. The CDR3 here is CSTYNGAGELFF. The CDR3 DNA is TGCAGCACCTACAATGGCGCCGGGGAGCTGTTTTTT.